The subject of this entry is one T cell receptor beta chain. This clonotype has ten or more counts. Its specific antigen is unknown. No base quality values were provided; no much bigger clone lies one nucleotide off. This record belongs to a study of regulatory T cells in long-lasting Graves disease (dated by TCRdb to the early 2020s). Notes on the research overall: Persistent Graves' disease was defined as antithyroid drug treatment for over 5 years with persistently positive TSH receptor autoantibodies. Persistent Graves' disease patients were compared with newly diagnosed Graves' disease patients by peripheral blood TCR sequencing and RNA sequencing. The study was conducted in China and was registered as a clinical trial. A total of roughly 35 samples were covered by TCR sequencing, comprising some 13 persistent and around 20 newly diagnosed Graves' disease patients. On average, persistent Graves' disease patients in the clinical cohort had been on antithyroid drugs for about 10.3 years.

The receptor library was made with multiplex PCR. The instrument given in TCRdb is Illumina HiSeq 4000. CDR3 regions were amplified by Arm-PCR with iRepertoire HTBI primers to construct TCR beta libraries. PCR products were gel purified before sequencing. Regarding the original processing steps: Gene usage analysis of CDR3 amino acid clonotypes relied on the 60 or so TRBV and 13 to 15 TRBJ segments identified across samples. COPE and FqMerger were used to merge filtered high-quality paired reads into contigs. BLAST was used to align contigs to IMGT TRBV, TRBD and TRBJ reference genes, with CDR3 defined following IMGT. Clonotypes above 0.1% frequency were classified as highly expanded clones. Shannon entropy served as the measure of repertoire diversity, while the Gini coefficient captured V-J evenness. A clonotype found in more than one individual was treated as public. TCRdb reprocessed the public reads (quality trimming at Q25 with fastp, clone calling with MiXCR) and kept in-frame beta chains. CDR3 protein duplicates are merged, each entry listing the most common genes and DNA. These V and J calls are TCRdb output, not the study's own analysis. The sample table holds fewer than 550,000 distinct CDR3 sequences, of which 20% to 25% were seen once. The top ten hold roughly 7.7% of the sample.

The junction shows trimming of 7 bases on V and 7 bases on J, and the gene matches do not reach 12 bases of it. The CDR3 starts with the cysteine, ends with the phenylalanine, and has 14 residues. Here the CDR3 DNA is all that survives: 42 bases in frame from base 1. CDR1 DFQATT and CDR2 SNEGSKA are derived from the germline V gene (reference sequence). The sample's time point label, decoded: persistent/refractory GD, antithyroid drugs over 5 years with positive TRAb. For both TCR sequencing and RNA sequencing, RNA was extracted from PBMCs in TRIzol. Graves' disease was diagnosed according to American Thyroid Association guidelines. Patients were recruited from an endocrinology department in Xi'an, China. Each patient gave roughly 8.4 milliliters of peripheral blood, collected in an EDTA anticoagulant tube. Ficoll Paque Plus density gradient separation was used to isolate PBMCs, and no further T cell sorting was done. An Agilent 2100 Bioanalyzer and agarose gel were used to check RNA quality, and a NanoDrop 2000 was used to measure RNA concentration.

Overall results and qualifications from the work: Sequencing and analysis were restricted to the TCR beta chain. Persistent Graves' disease patients showed lower TCR Shannon entropy and fewer highly expanded clones than newly diagnosed patients, suggesting clonal expansion. The authors noted that the small sample size was a limitation that may lower accuracy. Only peripheral blood was studied, because thyroid tissue, the primary lesion, was inaccessible. A larger number of public clonotypes was shared among persistent patients (about 2,700) than among newly diagnosed patients (around 970). Persistent disease showed preferential use of TRBV28, TRBJ1-2 and TRBJ2-5, whereas newly diagnosed disease favored TRBV20-1 and TRBJ2-1.

The material was peripheral blood mononuclear cells (PBMCs), obtained when the disease was refractory, from a patient treated with antithyroid drugs. The chain joins TRBV20-1 to TRBJ1-4; 7 bases in the middle match TRBD1. The sequence was collected from a female donor with Graves disease. Here is the DNA: TGCAGTGTAACTCCTACAGGGGTTGGTGAAAAACTGTTTTTT. Its protein is CSVTPTGVGEKLFF.